Following are 25 T cell receptor beta chains from one sample sequenced in a study of response to subunit inactivated influenza vaccine. MiXCR, applied by TCRdb to the RT-PCR reads, yields one record per CDR3 protein. Found here are 800,000 or so distinct CDR3 sequences, 20% to 25% of them singletons; the top ten hold about a tenth. The sample consisted of PBMCs from blood, taken around 5 days after vaccination. The receptors originated from a man over 45 who received an inactivated influenza vaccine.

This chain connects TRBV4-3 to TRBJ2-7, with D maybe TRBD1 (5 bases). V was cut by 1 base and J by 2 bases, with 15 bases left in between. The CDR3 totals 16 residues. The germline gives CDR1 LGHNA, CDR2 YSLEER. The CDR3 DNA follows: TGCGCCAGCAGCCAAGGGGCACAGGTGATAACCTACGAGCAGTACTTC. Translation gives CASSQGAQVITYEQYF.

This clonotype was counted a few times. The chain uses TRBV7-3 and TRBJ2-2; no reliable D call. Germline V gene sequence: CDR1 SGHTA, CDR2 FQGTGA. CDR3 length equals 15 residues. Trimming pared 5 bases from V and 6 bases from J, leaving 16 bases between. The chain's CDR3 is CASSPSPGGAGELFF. The CDR3 DNA sequence: TGTGCCAGCAGCCCTTCCCCAGGCGGAGCCGGGGAGCTGTTTTTT.

This sequence joins TRBV20-1 and TRBJ2-7; 8 nucleotides match TRBD2. V was pared by 3 bases and J by 5 bases, with 9 bases of the junction left unmatched. Germline V lookup: CDR1 DFQATT, CDR2 SNEGSKA (reference sequence). The CDR3 contains 14 residues. This CDR3 reads CSARPGGQGNEQYF. CDR3 in DNA: TGCAGTGCTAGGCCGGGAGGGCAGGGTAACGAGCAGTACTTC.

The rearrangement joins TRBV4-2 to TRBJ1-6; D perhaps matches TRBD1 (6 bases). The CDR3 has 14 residues. Germline V lookup: CDR1 LGHNA, CDR2 YNFKEQ. The V end was cut by 5 bases, the J end by 10 bases, with 15 bases between. This CDR3 reads CASSSPGEDSPLHF. The DNA for the CDR3 is TGTGCCAGCAGCTCTCCAGGGGAAGACTCACCCCTCCACTTT.

This clonotype was seen a handful of times. The chain recombines TRBV28 with TRBJ2-1; tentatively, D is TRBD1 (6 bases). Trimming removed 2 bases at V and 0 bases at J, with 11 bases between. The V gene's germline CDR1 is MDHEN and CDR2 SYDVKM. CDR3 length: 16 amino acids. CDR3 sequence: CASSLAGESSYNEQFF. CDR3 DNA sequence: TGTGCCAGCAGTTTAGCAGGGGAGAGCTCCTACAATGAGCAGTTCTTC. Full variable domain (remainder filled in from reference TRBV28 and TRBJ2-1): DVKVTQSSRYLVKRTGEKVFLECVQDMDHENMFWYRQDPGLGLRLIYFSYDVKMKEKGDIPEGYSVSREKKERFSLILESASTNQTSMYLCASSLAGESSYNEQFFGPGTRLTVL.

This clonotype has more than one count but fewer than ten. The V gene is TRBV4-3, the J gene TRBJ2-6; perhaps TRBD1 as D (6 bases). Trimming left V 4 bases short and J 0 bases short, with 16 bases between. This CDR3 region has 18 residues. Looked up from germline, CDR1 is LGHNA and CDR2 is YSLEER. The CDR3 here is CASSLRTAVLSGANVLTF. The CDR3 DNA sequence: TGCGCCAGCAGCCTTAGGACAGCCGTGCTCTCTGGGGCCAACGTCCTGACTTTC.

The gene calls are TRBV29-1 and TRBJ2-3; 11 bases align to TRBD2. In germline, CDR1 is SQVTM, CDR2 ANQGSEA. The J segment lost 0 bases and the V segment lost 6 bases, leaving 8 bases of the junction unmatched. This CDR3 comprises 16 residues. CDR3 bases: TGCAGCGTCGCCGGGACTAGCGGTTCTAGCACAGATACGCAGTATTTT. Its translation: CSVAGTSGSSTDTQYF.

This chain joins TRBV12-3 or TRBV12-4 and TRBJ2-2; possibly TRBD2 for D (6 bases). Between the trimmed V and J ends, which lost 1 base and 1 base, there was a span of 10 bases. CDR3 size: 16 residues. DNA for the CDR3: TGTGCCAGCAGTTTAGGGGGCGGGGTGAACACCGGGGAGCTGTTTTTT. As protein: CASSLGGGVNTGELFF.

This clonotype has just one count. The V call is TRBV5-1, the J call TRBJ2-7, with 11 bases aligning to TRBD2. The germline V gene has CDR1 SGHRS and CDR2 YFSETQ. The CDR3 length is 18 residues. With V trimmed by 2 bases and J by 1 base, 11 bases remained unmatched. The CDR3 protein is CASSFGTSGEWKSYEQYF. The CDR3 bases are TGCGCCAGCAGCTTCGGGACTAGCGGAGAATGGAAGTCCTACGAGCAGTACTTC.

In this sample, this clonotype turned up a few times. V is TRBV12-3 or TRBV12-4 and J is TRBJ1-1; D perhaps matches TRBD1 (5 bases). The V end lost 7 bases, the J end lost 1 base, and 13 bases lay between the germline ends. The CDR3 is 14 amino acids. DNA for the CDR3: TGTGCCAGCAACCGAGCCCAGGGGAACACTGAAGCTTTCTTT. Its translation: CASNRAQGNTEAFF.

This chain links TRBV5-5 with TRBJ1-3; weak D call: TRBD1 (5 bases). Germline V CDR1 and CDR2: SGHKS, YYEKEE (reference sequence). The ends were cut back, 4 bases at V and 2 bases at J, with 13 bases in the middle. The CDR3 is made up of 15 amino acids. The CDR3 DNA reads TGTGCCAGCAGCCCCGGGGCCGGCCCTGGAAACACCATATATTTT. Encoded protein: CASSPGAGPGNTIYF. The variable domain in full, completed from reference TRBV5-5 and TRBJ1-3, reads DAGVTQSPTHLIKTRGQQVTLRCSPISGHKSVSWYQQVLGQGPQFIFQYYEKEERGRGNFPDRFSARQFPNYSSELNVNALLLGDSALYLCASSPGAGPGNTIYFGEGSWLTVV.

The chain links TRBV15 to TRBJ1-6, with D tentatively TRBD1 (6 bases). CDR3 length: 14 amino acids. CDR1 is LNHNV and CDR2 is YYDKDF in the germline V gene (reference sequence). V was pared by 4 bases and J by 10 bases, with 14 bases between. The CDR3 is CATSMGAGTSPLHF. The DNA for the CDR3 is TGTGCCACCAGCATGGGGGCCGGTACCTCACCCCTCCACTTT.

This clonotype was counted between two and nine times. This chain joins TRBV5-1 and TRBJ1-4; possible D gene TRBD1, 5 bases. CDR1 is SGHRS, CDR2 YFSETQ, per germline. The V and J ends lost 0 bases and 0 bases respectively, with 9 bases between them. This CDR3 contains 16 residues. The CDR3 here is CASSLGTPATNEKLFF. The CDR3 DNA sequence: TGCGCCAGCAGCTTGGGGACACCCGCAACTAATGAAAAACTGTTTTTT.

CDR3 nucleotide sequence: TGCAGCGTTGGGCAGGGCACTGAAGCTTTCTTT. Translating gives CSVGQGTEAFF. The J gene is TRBJ1-1, the V gene TRBV29-1; maybe TRBD1 (5 bases). The germline CDR1 and CDR2 sequences are SQVTM and ANQGSEA. This CDR3 is built from 11 residues. Trimming cost V 4 bases and J 4 bases, with 7 bases left between them.

Many counts were recorded for this clonotype. V and J are TRBV12-3 or TRBV12-4 and TRBJ1-5; 9 positions agree with TRBD1. V trimming: 6 bases; J trimming: 1 base; junction bases outside the gene matches: 4. The CDR3 has 15 residues. The CDR3 coding sequence is TGTGCCAGCAGACGGGACAGGGCGAGCAATCAGCCCCAGCATTTT. Its translation is CASRRDRASNQPQHF.

This clonotype was observed a few times. The chain joins TRBV3-1 to TRBJ2-2, with D possibly called TRBD1 or TRBD2 (5 bases each). CDR1 is LGHDT and CDR2 is YNNKEL in the germline V gene (reference sequence). The CDR3 has 14 amino acids. Trimming shortened V by 4 bases and J by 6 bases, and 12 bases separated the two germline ends. The CDR3 DNA follows: TGTGCCAGCAGCCTCCGGACGGGACCCGGGGAGCTGTTTTTT. Amino acid sequence: CASSLRTGPGELFF.

This clonotype has more than one count but fewer than ten. The chain employs TRBV20-1 and TRBJ2-2; 13 bases are a match to TRBD2. CDR3 length: 17 residues. The V and J ends lost 2 bases and 5 bases, in that order; junction bases with no gene match: 8. CDR1 and CDR2 (germline): DFQATT, SNEGSKA (reference sequence). The CDR3 is CSARKGLAGSVTGELFF. The CDR3 coding sequence is TGCAGTGCTAGAAAGGGACTAGCGGGGTCGGTGACCGGGGAGCTGTTTTTT.

This clonotype has more than one count but fewer than ten. The DNA for the CDR3 is TGCAGCTCCCCGGCGGGGGTCACCACAGATACGCAGTATTTT. This gives the protein CSSPAGVTTDTQYF. The rearrangement joins TRBV20-1 to TRBJ2-3; TRBD2 aligns across 7 bases. From germline, CDR1 is DFQATT and CDR2 SNEGSKA (reference sequence). The CDR3 covers 14 residues.

This clonotype was recorded at least ten times. V and J are TRBV7-8 and TRBJ2-5; D unresolved. CDR1 and CDR2 from the germline V gene are SGHVS and FQNEAQ. V dropped 1 base and J dropped 2 bases, with 5 bases sitting between them. The CDR3 runs 13 residues. The CDR3 sequence: CASSLEMQETQYF. The CDR3 DNA reads TGTGCCAGCAGCTTAGAGATGCAAGAGACCCAGTACTTC. The full variable domain, completed using reference TRBV7-8 and TRBJ2-5, is GAGVSQSPRYKVAKRGQDVALRCDPISGHVSLFWYQQALGQGPEFLTYFQNEAQLDKSGLPSDRFFAERPEGSVSTLKIQRTQQEDSAVYLCASSLEMQETQYFGPGTRLLVL.

This clonotype has a handful of counts. The rearrangement links TRBV13 to TRBJ2-5; D unclear. V gave up 3 bases and J gave up 7 bases, with 9 bases separating them. The CDR3 has 12 residues. Germline-derived CDR1 and CDR2 are PRHDT and FYEKMQ (reference sequence). The CDR3 DNA sequence: TGTGCCAGCAGCTTGAGCTCAGGGACCCAGTACTTC. Its translation: CASSLSSGTQYF.

CDR3 sequence reads: CASSSGDSGANVLTF. CDR3 coding DNA: TGTGCCAGCAGCTCGGGGGACTCTGGGGCCAACGTCCTGACTTTC. V usage is TRBV7-2 and J usage is TRBJ2-6, with a weak D call TRBD2 (6 bases). With 4 bases removed from V and 0 bases from J, the gap between germline ends came to 7 bases. CDR3 size: 15 residues. Germline CDR1 reads SGHTA; CDR2 reads FQGNSA.

The sample holds a few counts of this clonotype. V and J are TRBV6-5 and TRBJ1-2; TRBD1 might be the D (6 bases). Germline values: CDR1 MNHEY, CDR2 SVGAGI. V was trimmed by 4 bases and J by 7 bases, leaving 19 bases between them. The CDR3 covers 15 residues. CDR3: CASSSRSGGRAGYTF. As DNA, the CDR3 is TGTGCCAGCAGTTCCCGTTCCGGGGGCCGGGCTGGCTACACCTTC.

This clonotype was seen repeatedly, ten times or more. V and J are TRBV20-1 and TRBJ2-6; D is uncertain. Germline V gene lookup returns CDR1 DFQATT and CDR2 SNEGSKA (reference sequence). Trimming left V 2 bases short and J 0 bases short, with 5 bases between. The CDR3 sequence is 14 residues long. The CDR3 here is CSARQHSGANVLTF. In DNA, the CDR3 is TGCAGTGCTAGACAGCACTCTGGGGCCAACGTCCTGACTTTC.

This clonotype was counted between two and nine times. The V gene is TRBV12-3 or TRBV12-4, the J gene TRBJ2-7, with TRBD1 identical over 8 bases. Trimming at V came to 1 base and at J to 5 bases, leaving 10 bases not matched to a gene. The CDR3 spans 16 residues. In DNA, the CDR3 is TGTGCCAGCAGTTTAGTGGGCAGGGGGCGCGGGAACGAGCAGTACTTC. This gives the protein CASSLVGRGRGNEQYF.

This clonotype was seen more than once but under ten times. The chain uses TRBV7-2 and TRBJ2-7; TRBD2 aligns across 8 bases. Trimming removed 3 bases from V and 4 bases from J; junction bases left unmatched: 5. Per germline, CDR1 SGHTA and CDR2 FQGNSA. This CDR3 is 14 amino acids long. For the CDR3, the DNA is TGTGCCAGCAGCTTCGGGACTAGACTTTACGAGCAGTACTTC. Translated, it gives CASSFGTRLYEQYF.